A single sample gave rise to the 13 T cell receptor beta chains below, sequenced in a study of cytomegalovirus exposure and HLA in healthy donors. The PCR ran on 60 Vbeta and 13 Jbeta primers. Some clones are missing from TCRdb's copy, which holds only in-frame ones; the method was immunoSEQ multiplex PCR. Here the sample spans 100,000 to 150,000 clones, around 80% being singletons. Sequenced sample: PBMCs. These receptor sequences come from a woman between 50 and 59 years old in good health and CMV-seropositive.

This clone was detected only a few times. The rearrangement joins TRBV14 to TRBJ1-1; 8 bases fit TRBD1. The CDR3 runs to 14 residues. Per germline, CDR1 SGHDN and CDR2 FVKESK. V shed 3 bases and J 7 bases; nucleotides not matched to a gene: 7. The DNA for the CDR3 is TGTGCCAGCAGCCATGCAGGGGGCAGAGGTGAAGCTTTCTTT. It is translated as CASSHAGGRGEAFF.

CDR3 DNA: TGTGCCAGCAGCTTAGCGGAGGGTGATGAGCAGTTCTTC. It is translated as CASSLAEGDEQFF. V gene TRBV7-6 combines with J gene TRBJ2-1; a weak D match, TRBD2 (6 bases). The CDR3 runs 13 residues. The V and J ends lost 0 bases and 8 bases respectively, with 8 bases between them. Germline values: CDR1 SGHVS, CDR2 FNYEAQ.

This clone has more than one count but fewer than ten. The chain recombines TRBV7-2 with TRBJ2-2, with 9 bases matching TRBD2. The CDR3 length is 16 residues. V lost 5 bases to trimming and J lost 2 bases; unmatched junction nucleotides: 6. Germline CDR1 and CDR2: SGHTA and FQGNSA. The CDR3, as DNA: TGTGCCAGCAGCCCCAGACTAGCGGTTAACACCGGGGAGCTGTTTTTT. It codes for CASSPRLAVNTGELFF.

The chain combines TRBV6-6 with TRBJ1-4; 10 bases line up with TRBD1. J lost 5 bases, V lost 6 bases, and 3 bases had no gene match. The CDR3 consists of 14 residues. Germline lookup yields CDR1 MNHNY and CDR2 SVGAGI (reference sequence). CDR3 region: CASSQTGGNEKLFF. Written as DNA, the CDR3 is TGTGCCAGCAGCCAGACAGGGGGCAATGAAAAACTGTTTTTT.

The chain's CDR3 is CASSPRAGDSRDTDTQYF. In DNA form, the CDR3 reads TGCGCCAGCAGCCCCCGGGCAGGAGATTCTCGGGACACAGATACGCAGTATTTT. This sequence joins TRBV4-1 and TRBJ2-3; D is possibly TRBD2 (5 bases). CDR1 is MGHRA and CDR2 is YSYEKL in the germline V gene. Trimming took off 4 bases at V and 2 bases at J, with 22 bases between the two ends. The CDR3 is made up of 18 amino acids.

The chain couples TRBV7-9 to TRBJ1-1, with 8 bases aligning to TRBD1. The length of the CDR3 is 12 residues. Trimming took 5 bases from V and 5 from J; bases not matched to a gene: 1. The germline CDR1 and CDR2 sequences are SEHNR and FQNEAQ (reference sequence). The CDR3 DNA reads as TGTGCCAGCAGCCGGACAGGGACTGAAGCTTTCTTT. Protein product: CASSRTGTEAFF.

This clone was counted a single time. V is TRBV7-2 and J is TRBJ2-7; D not resolved. The CDR3 length is 13 residues. Per the germline V gene, CDR1 is SGHTA and CDR2 is FQGNSA. Trimming removed 1 base from V and 4 bases from J, with 8 bases in between. Written as DNA, the CDR3 is TGTGCCAGCAGCTTAGTCTTCGGGTACGAGCAGTACTTC. Its translation: CASSLVFGYEQYF.

Only one count was recorded for this clone. The chain recombines TRBV7-2 with TRBJ2-3; 14 nucleotides match TRBD2. After removal of 5 bases from V and 6 bases from J, the junction contained 7 bases not matched to a gene. Germline V gives CDR1 SGHTA, CDR2 FQGNSA. The CDR3 is 16 residues long. In DNA, the CDR3 is TGTGCCAGCAGCCCGGGACTAGCGGGGGCGCTCGATACGCAGTATTTT. Protein: CASSPGLAGALDTQYF.

CDR3: CASSQRTSGGGDTQYF. The CDR3 DNA sequence: TGCGCCAGCAGCCAAAGGACTAGCGGGGGGGGCGATACGCAGTATTTT. The chain has TRBV4-3 and TRBJ2-3; 15 bases line up with TRBD2. The germline CDR1 and CDR2 sequences are LGHNA and YSLEER. V lost 2 bases, J lost 6 bases, and 3 bases stayed unmatched. The CDR3 is 16 amino acids.

The rearrangement joins TRBV7-3 to TRBJ2-3; the D is unclear. In germline, CDR1 is SGHTA, CDR2 FQGTGA. Trimming took 5 bases from V and 1 from J, leaving 7 bases between them. CDR3 length: 13 residues. DNA for the CDR3: TGTGCCAGCAGCCCCTCGGGCACAGATACGCAGTATTTT. Translation: CASSPSGTDTQYF. Together with reference TRBV7-3 and TRBJ2-3, the CDR3 gives the full variable domain: GAGVSQTPSNKVTEKGKYVELRCDPISGHTALYWYRQSLGQGPEFLIYFQGTGAADDSGLPNDRFFAVRPEGSVSTLKIQRTERGDSAVYLCASSPSGTDTQYFGPGTRLTVL.

The chain carries TRBV4-1 and TRBJ2-3; 10 bases align to TRBD1. After removal of 2 bases from V and 4 bases from J, the junction contained 6 bases not matched to a gene. Germline assignment: CDR1 MGHRA and CDR2 YSYEKL. The CDR3 sequence is 16 residues long. The CDR3 DNA reads TGCGCCAGCAGCCAACGGGGACAGGGGAATGCAGATACGCAGTATTTT. Amino acids: CASSQRGQGNADTQYF.

The V gene is TRBV2, the J gene TRBJ2-3; 8 bases are a match to TRBD1. Germline V CDR1 and CDR2: SNHLY, FYNNEI. V shed 7 bases, J shed 2 bases, and the junction held 5 bases outside the gene matches. This CDR3 region has 14 residues. The chain's CDR3 is CASTRGQDTDTQYF. The DNA for the CDR3 is TGTGCCAGCACTAGGGGACAGGACACAGATACGCAGTATTTT.

The chain has TRBV6-5 and TRBJ1-3, with TRBD1 matching 7 bases. V trimming: 2 bases; J trimming: 0 bases; junction bases outside the gene matches: 4. Germline V gives CDR1 MNHEY, CDR2 SVGAGI. This CDR3 contains 16 residues. Here the CDR3 reads CASSYVQGTSGNTIYF. In nucleotides, the CDR3 is TGTGCCAGCAGTTACGTACAGGGGACCTCTGGAAACACCATATATTTT.